This entry lists 21 T cell receptor beta chains sequenced from one sample in a study of OX40 agonist ivuxolimab in advanced cancers. Profiling relied on immunoSEQ multiplex PCR, and the TCRdb table lists in-frame clones only, not all of them. The sample includes about 30,000 clones, more than 70% of them seen just once. Sequences were derived from CD4+ or CD8+ T cells sorted from blood, sampled in a trial of the OX40 agonist ivuxolimab. Receptors originate from an adult with an advanced solid tumor such as melanoma, head and neck, liver or kidney cancer.

The rearrangement joins TRBV28 to TRBJ2-3, with 10 bases aligning to TRBD2. The V gene's germline CDR1 is MDHEN and CDR2 SYDVKM. Trimming cost V 4 bases and J 2 bases; bases outside gene matches: 6. The CDR3 extends over 16 amino acids. The DNA for the CDR3 is TGTGCCAGCAGTTCGTCGCTAGCGGGGGCCACAGATACGCAGTATTTT. Protein sequence: CASSSSLAGATDTQYF.

The gene calls are TRBV5-1 and TRBJ2-7; possibly TRBD1 for D (5 bases). Trimming shortened V by 0 bases and J by 3 bases, and 13 bases separated the two germline ends. Germline V gene lookup returns CDR1 SGHRS and CDR2 YFSETQ. The CDR3 has 15 residues. Written as DNA, the CDR3 is TGCGCCAGCAGCTTGGTTACAGGAGCCTACTACGAGCAGTACTTC. It codes for CASSLVTGAYYEQYF. The entire variable domain, with the rest obtained from reference TRBV5-1 and TRBJ2-7, is as follows: KAGVTQTPRYLIKTRGQQVTLSCSPISGHRSVSWYQQTPGQGLQFLFEYFSETQRNKGNFPGRFSGRQFSNSRSEMNVSTLELGDSALYLCASSLVTGAYYEQYFGPGTRLTVT.

The CDR3 loop reads CASSSRLAGRTDTQYF. The CDR3 DNA reads as TGTGCCAGCAGCTCCCGACTAGCGGGGCGCACAGATACGCAGTATTTT. The chain has TRBV11-2 and TRBJ2-3; 11 bases agree with TRBD2. Germline V gene lookup returns CDR1 SGHAT and CDR2 FQNNGV. This CDR3 has 16 residues. The junction had 4 bases not matched to a gene; V was cut back by 4 bases and J by 1 base. Combining the CDR3 with reference TRBV11-2 and TRBJ2-3 gives the whole variable domain EAGVAQSPRYKIIEKRQSVAFWCNPISGHATLYWYQQILGQGPKLLIQFQNNGVVDDSQLPKDRFSAERLKGVDSTLKIQPAKLEDSAVYLCASSSRLAGRTDTQYFGPGTRLTVL.

The V and J genes are TRBV11-2 and TRBJ2-1; 8 nucleotides agree with TRBD1. Trimming took 7 bases from V and 8 from J; bases not matched to a gene: 13. The germline gives CDR1 SGHAT, CDR2 FQNNGV. The CDR3 runs 15 residues. CDR3 protein: CASKRSDRGVDEQFF. The CDR3, as DNA: TGTGCCAGCAAAAGGAGTGACAGGGGTGTCGATGAGCAGTTCTTC. Complete variable domain (other parts from reference TRBV11-2 and TRBJ2-1): EAGVAQSPRYKIIEKRQSVAFWCNPISGHATLYWYQQILGQGPKLLIQFQNNGVVDDSQLPKDRFSAERLKGVDSTLKIQPAKLEDSAVYLCASKRSDRGVDEQFFGPGTRLTVL.

This chain uses TRBV13 with TRBJ2-1; D is uncertain. The length of the CDR3 is 16 residues. Germline V gene lookup returns CDR1 PRHDT and CDR2 FYEKMQ (reference sequence). The germline V and J ends were trimmed by 1 base and 10 bases, with 20 bases remaining between them. The CDR3 sequence: CASSLVSATPAQEQFF. CDR3 DNA: TGTGCCAGCAGCTTAGTTTCGGCTACCCCGGCTCAGGAGCAGTTCTTC. The full variable domain, rest sourced from reference TRBV13 and TRBJ2-1, is AAGVIQSPRHLIKEKRETATLKCYPIPRHDTVYWYQQGPGQDPQFLISFYEKMQSDKGSIPDRFSAQQFSDYHSELNMSSLELGDSALYFCASSLVSATPAQEQFFGPGTRLTVL.

The chain carries TRBV6-1 and TRBJ2-7; 10 positions match TRBD2. V lost 4 bases, J lost 4 bases, and 4 bases stayed unmatched. Germline V gene data show CDR1 as MNHNS and CDR2 as SASEGT. The CDR3 covers 14 residues. CDR3 bases: TGTGCCAGCAGTGCTAGCGGGGGAGGATACGAGCAGTACTTC. Its protein is CASSASGGGYEQYF.

The V and J genes are TRBV27 and TRBJ1-5; the D gene is possibly TRBD1 (5 bases). The CDR3 is 17 residues long. Per the germline V gene, CDR1 is MNHEY and CDR2 is SMNVEV (reference sequence). With 0 bases removed from V and 9 bases from J, the gap between germline ends came to 21 bases. The CDR3 protein is CASSLSIGGLSYGPQHF. Here the CDR3 DNA reads TGTGCCAGCAGTTTATCTATTGGGGGACTGTCCTATGGGCCCCAGCATTTT.

V usage is TRBV2 and J usage is TRBJ2-5; the match to TRBD1 covers 8 bases. In germline, CDR1 is SNHLY, CDR2 FYNNEI. CDR3 length equals 16 residues. V was pared by 0 bases and J by 6 bases, with 9 bases of the junction left unmatched. The CDR3 bases are TGTGCCAGCAGTGAAGCTGCCCAGGGGGCGAAGAAGACCCAGTACTTC. This sequence encodes CASSEAAQGAKKTQYF.

This clone came up once. CDR3 DNA: TGCGCCAGCAGCTTGGCCGGGACAGGGGGCATCAACACTGAAGCTTTCTTT. It yields the protein CASSLAGTGGINTEAFF. V gene TRBV5-1 combines with J gene TRBJ1-1; 12 bases fit TRBD1. Trimming removed 0 bases from V and 2 bases from J; junction bases left unmatched: 5. Germline lookup yields CDR1 SGHRS and CDR2 YFSETQ. The CDR3 is 17 residues long.

V is TRBV19 and J is TRBJ2-2; tentatively, D is TRBD2 (7 bases). Germline lookup yields CDR1 LNHDA and CDR2 SQIVND (reference sequence). This CDR3 has 14 residues. V shed 10 bases and J shed 3 bases, with 15 bases lying between them. The CDR3 DNA reads TGTGCCACCCAAGGGGGGGGCGACACCGGGGAGCTGTTTTTT. As protein: CATQGGGDTGELFF.

This sequence joins TRBV30 and TRBJ2-7, with D maybe TRBD2 (5 bases). Trimming took 1 base from V and 2 from J, leaving 12 bases between them. Germline V gives CDR1 GTSNPN, CDR2 SVGIG (reference sequence). The CDR3 loop spans 14 amino acids. Here the CDR3 DNA reads TGTGCCTGGAGTGGGCTAGCTCACCCCTACGAGCAGTACTTC. Translating it yields CAWSGLAHPYEQYF.

V is TRBV30 and J is TRBJ1-6; a weak D match, TRBD1 (6 bases). The germline V gene encodes CDR1 GTSNPN and CDR2 SVGIG (reference sequence). The CDR3 runs 14 residues. The V and J ends lost 2 bases and 7 bases respectively, with 12 bases between them. The CDR3 DNA is TGTGCCTGGAGTACCCTAACAGGGAATTCACCCCTCCACTTT. This translates into CAWSTLTGNSPLHF. Filled out from reference TRBV30 and TRBJ1-6, the complete variable domain reads SQTIHQWPATLVQPVGSPLSLECTVEGTSNPNLYWYRQAAGRGLQLLFYSVGIGQISSEVPQNLSASRPQDRQFILSSKKLLLSDSGFYLCAWSTLTGNSPLHFGNGTRLTVT.

The CDR3 DNA follows: TGTGCCAGCAGCCGGAGCGGGCAAGAGACCCAGTACTTC. This sequence encodes CASSRSGQETQYF. The V call is TRBV5-6, the J call TRBJ2-5, with D possibly matching TRBD2 (6 bases). This CDR3 contains 13 residues. Trimming took off 4 bases at V and 2 bases at J, with 9 bases between the two ends. Germline values: CDR1 SGHDT, CDR2 YYEEEE.

This chain joins TRBV10-2 and TRBJ2-7; D perhaps matches TRBD2 (5 bases). This CDR3 spans 13 amino acids. V was cut by 6 bases and J by 2 bases, with 11 bases left in between. CDR1 and CDR2 (germline): WSHSY, SAAADI. The CDR3 here is CASRRATPYEQYF. The DNA for the CDR3 is TGCGCCAGCAGGAGGGCTACCCCCTACGAGCAGTACTTC.

The gene calls are TRBV9 and TRBJ2-1; 11 nucleotides line up with TRBD2. V trimming: 4 bases; J trimming: 8 bases; junction bases outside the gene matches: 5. The CDR3 is 14 amino acids. Germline assignment: CDR1 SGDLS and CDR2 YYNGEE. CDR3 region: CASSSSGRSDEQFF. The CDR3 DNA follows: TGTGCCAGCAGCTCTAGCGGGAGGAGCGATGAGCAGTTCTTC.

This clone was detected many times. The chain recombines TRBV27 with TRBJ2-1; the match to TRBD2 covers 10 bases. The germline V gene has CDR1 MNHEY and CDR2 SMNVEV (reference sequence). The CDR3 covers 17 residues. The J segment lost 3 bases and the V segment lost 5 bases, leaving 10 bases of the junction unmatched. This chain's CDR3 is CASSESLAGVGYNEQFF. For the CDR3, the DNA is TGTGCCAGCAGTGAGAGCCTAGCGGGAGTAGGCTACAATGAGCAGTTCTTC.

The gene calls are TRBV9 and TRBJ2-7; D perhaps matches TRBD2 (7 bases). CDR1 is SGDLS and CDR2 is YYNGEE in the germline V gene. V gave up 4 bases and J gave up 2 bases, with 16 bases separating them. The CDR3 is made up of 15 amino acids. The CDR3 reads CASSQGRSGAYEQYF. For the CDR3, the DNA is TGTGCCAGCAGCCAGGGGAGGAGCGGGGCCTACGAGCAGTACTTC.

The chain couples TRBV28 to TRBJ2-3; D gene ambiguous. The V end was cut by 4 bases, the J end by 6 bases, with 17 bases between. The CDR3 loop spans 15 amino acids. CDR1 and CDR2 (germline): MDHEN, SYDVKM. The CDR3 bases are TGTGCCAGCAGTTCCCCTCCCGACTTGTTCGATACGCAGTATTTT. This translates into CASSSPPDLFDTQYF.

The rearrangement uses TRBV27 and TRBJ2-1; 9 nucleotides align to TRBD2. J was trimmed by 0 bases and V by 6 bases; bases with no gene match: 9. The CDR3 has 17 residues. From germline, CDR1 is MNHEY and CDR2 SMNVEV (reference sequence). In DNA, the CDR3 is TGTGCCAGCAGAACCGGGACTAGCCGTAGCTCCTACAATGAGCAGTTCTTC. This gives the protein CASRTGTSRSSYNEQFF.

As regards this clone: In the same sample, other DNA sequences code for this CDR3. The chain recombines TRBV28 with TRBJ1-2; 12 bases line up with TRBD1. Per the germline V gene, CDR1 is MDHEN and CDR2 is SYDVKM. This CDR3 is 17 amino acids long. The ends lost 5 bases at V and 3 bases at J; junction bases unmatched: 10. As DNA, the CDR3 is TGTGCCAGCAGTGTAACATCCGGGACAGGGGGCGACTATGGCTACACCTTC. Its protein is CASSVTSGTGGDYGYTF.

The chain uses TRBV29-1 and TRBJ2-7, with no clear D. Between the trimmed V and J ends, which lost 1 base and 1 base, there was a span of 8 bases. From germline, CDR1 is SQVTM and CDR2 ANQGSEA. This CDR3 has 13 residues. CDR3: CSVEGGTSYEQYF. The CDR3 region has the DNA TGCAGCGTTGAAGGGGGAACTTCCTACGAGCAGTACTTC.